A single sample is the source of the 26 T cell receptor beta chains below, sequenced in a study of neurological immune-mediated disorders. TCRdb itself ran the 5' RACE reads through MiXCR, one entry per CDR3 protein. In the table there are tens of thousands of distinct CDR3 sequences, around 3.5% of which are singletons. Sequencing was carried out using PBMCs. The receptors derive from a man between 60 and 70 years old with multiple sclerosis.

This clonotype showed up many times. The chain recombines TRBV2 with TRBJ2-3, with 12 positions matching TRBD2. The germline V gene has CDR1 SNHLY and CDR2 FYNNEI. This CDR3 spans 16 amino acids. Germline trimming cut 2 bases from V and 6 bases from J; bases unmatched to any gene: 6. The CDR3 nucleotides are TGTGCCAGCAGTGAAAGTCGACTAGCGGGAGCTGATACGCAGTATTTT. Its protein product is CASSESRLAGADTQYF.

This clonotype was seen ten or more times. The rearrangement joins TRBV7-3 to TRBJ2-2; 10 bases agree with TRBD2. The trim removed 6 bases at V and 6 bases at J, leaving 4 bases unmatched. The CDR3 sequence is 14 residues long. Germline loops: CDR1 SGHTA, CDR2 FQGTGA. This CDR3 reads CASSPSGGPGELFF. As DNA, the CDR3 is TGTGCCAGCAGTCCTAGCGGGGGCCCCGGGGAGCTGTTTTTT.

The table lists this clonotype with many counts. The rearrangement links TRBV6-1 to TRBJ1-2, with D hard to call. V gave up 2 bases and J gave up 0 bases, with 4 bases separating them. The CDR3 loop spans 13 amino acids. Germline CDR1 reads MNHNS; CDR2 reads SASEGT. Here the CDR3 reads CASSERANYGYTF. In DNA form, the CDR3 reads TGTGCCAGCAGTGAAAGAGCTAACTATGGCTACACCTTC.

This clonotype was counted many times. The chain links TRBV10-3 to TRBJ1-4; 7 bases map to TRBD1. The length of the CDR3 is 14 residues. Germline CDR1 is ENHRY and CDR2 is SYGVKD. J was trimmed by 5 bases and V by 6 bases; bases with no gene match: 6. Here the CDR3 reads CAIRKTGINEKLFF. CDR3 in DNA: TGTGCCATCAGAAAGACAGGGATAAATGAAAAACTGTTTTTT.

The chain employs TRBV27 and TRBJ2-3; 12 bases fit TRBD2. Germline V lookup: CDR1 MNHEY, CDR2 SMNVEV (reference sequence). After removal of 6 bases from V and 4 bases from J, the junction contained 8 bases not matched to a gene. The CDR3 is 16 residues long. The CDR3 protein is CASSPLAGGWSDTQYF. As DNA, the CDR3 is TGTGCCAGCAGCCCCCTAGCGGGGGGGTGGTCAGATACGCAGTATTTT.

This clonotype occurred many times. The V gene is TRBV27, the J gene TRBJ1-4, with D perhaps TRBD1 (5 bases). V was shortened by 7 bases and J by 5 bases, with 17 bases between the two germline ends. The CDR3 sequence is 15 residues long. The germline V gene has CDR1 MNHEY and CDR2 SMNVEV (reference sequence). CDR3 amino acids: CASTRYPGRNEKLFF. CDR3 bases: TGTGCCAGCACCCGGTATCCGGGACGGAATGAAAAACTGTTTTTT.

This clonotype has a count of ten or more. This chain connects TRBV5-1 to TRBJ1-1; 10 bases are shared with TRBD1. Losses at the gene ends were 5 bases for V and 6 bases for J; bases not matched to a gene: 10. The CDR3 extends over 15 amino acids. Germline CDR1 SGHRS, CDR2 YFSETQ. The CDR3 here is CASREVPGQGPEAFF. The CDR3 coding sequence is TGCGCCAGCAGAGAAGTACCGGGACAGGGGCCTGAAGCTTTCTTT.

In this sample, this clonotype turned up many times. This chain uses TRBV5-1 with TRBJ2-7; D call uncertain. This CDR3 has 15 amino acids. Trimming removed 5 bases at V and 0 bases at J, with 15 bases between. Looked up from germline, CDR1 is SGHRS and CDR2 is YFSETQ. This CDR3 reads CASSNFPGVSYEQYF. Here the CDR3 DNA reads TGCGCCAGCAGTAATTTTCCCGGCGTCTCCTACGAGCAGTACTTC.

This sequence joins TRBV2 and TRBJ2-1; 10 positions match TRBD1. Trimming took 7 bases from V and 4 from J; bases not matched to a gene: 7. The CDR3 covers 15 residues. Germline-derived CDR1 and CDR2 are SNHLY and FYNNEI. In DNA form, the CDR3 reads TGTGCCAGCAAGGACGGGACAGGGGCTTACAATGAGCAGTTCTTC. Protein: CASKDGTGAYNEQFF.

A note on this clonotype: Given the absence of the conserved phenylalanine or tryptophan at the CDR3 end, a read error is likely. CDR3 protein: CASRLQGRSQYI. CDR3 sequence (DNA): TGTGCCAGCAGACTACAGGGGAGGAGTCAGTATATT. V and J are TRBV6-6 and TRBJ2-3; weak D call: TRBD1 (7 bases). The CDR3 is made up of 12 amino acids. V lost 6 bases, J lost 12 bases, and 16 bases lay in between. Germline V gene lookup returns CDR1 MNHNY and CDR2 SVGAGI (reference sequence).

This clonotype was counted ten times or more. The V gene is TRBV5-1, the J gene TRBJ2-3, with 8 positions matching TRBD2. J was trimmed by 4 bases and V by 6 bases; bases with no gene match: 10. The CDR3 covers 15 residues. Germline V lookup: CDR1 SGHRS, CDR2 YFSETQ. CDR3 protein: CASTKRGLDADTQYF. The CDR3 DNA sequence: TGCGCCAGCACAAAGCGGGGGCTTGACGCAGATACGCAGTATTTT.

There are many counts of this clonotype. CDR3 loop: CSAHYNEQFF. The CDR3 DNA is TGCAGTGCCCACTACAATGAGCAGTTCTTC. J is TRBJ2-1 and V is TRBV20-1; D not certain. CDR1 is DFQATT and CDR2 is SNEGSKA in the germline V gene (reference sequence). The CDR3 totals 10 residues. V was clipped by 6 bases and J by 3 bases, with 3 bases between them.

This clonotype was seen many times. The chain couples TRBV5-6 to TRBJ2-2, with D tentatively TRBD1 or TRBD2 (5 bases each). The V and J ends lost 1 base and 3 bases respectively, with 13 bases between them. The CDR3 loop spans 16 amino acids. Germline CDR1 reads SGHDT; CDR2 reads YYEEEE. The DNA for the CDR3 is TGTGCCAGCAGCTTGAGAAATCGGGGACACACCGGGGAGCTGTTTTTT. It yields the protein CASSLRNRGHTGELFF.

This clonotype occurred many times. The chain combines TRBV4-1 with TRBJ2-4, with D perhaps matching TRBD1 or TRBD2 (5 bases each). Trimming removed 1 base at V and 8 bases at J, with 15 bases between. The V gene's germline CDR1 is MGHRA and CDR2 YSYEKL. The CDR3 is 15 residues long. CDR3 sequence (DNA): TGCGCCAGCAGCCAAGGGGACCGATTCGGGGACATTCAGTACTTC. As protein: CASSQGDRFGDIQYF.

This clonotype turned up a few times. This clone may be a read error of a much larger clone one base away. The CDR3: CASSHDAGRTGELFF. The CDR3, as DNA: TGTGCCAGCAGCCACGATGCGGGAAGGACCGGGGAGCTGTTTTTT. J is TRBJ2-2 and V is TRBV5-6; maybe TRBD2 (6 bases). Per germline, CDR1 SGHDT and CDR2 YYEEEE. The V gene lost 4 bases and the J gene lost 5 bases, with 15 bases spanning the gap. The CDR3 is made up of 15 amino acids.

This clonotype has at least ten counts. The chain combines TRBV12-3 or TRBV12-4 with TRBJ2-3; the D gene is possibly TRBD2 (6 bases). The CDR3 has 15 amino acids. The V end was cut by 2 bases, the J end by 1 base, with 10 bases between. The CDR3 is CASSLYGRGTDTQYF. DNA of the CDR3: TGTGCCAGCAGTTTATACGGGAGAGGCACAGATACGCAGTATTTT.

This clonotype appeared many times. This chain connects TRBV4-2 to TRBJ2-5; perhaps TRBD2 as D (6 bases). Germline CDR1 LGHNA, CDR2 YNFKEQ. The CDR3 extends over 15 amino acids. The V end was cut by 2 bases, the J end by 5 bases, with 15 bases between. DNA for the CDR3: TGTGCCAGCAGCCAACGGGAGTGGGACTCGGAGACCCAGTACTTC. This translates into CASSQREWDSETQYF.

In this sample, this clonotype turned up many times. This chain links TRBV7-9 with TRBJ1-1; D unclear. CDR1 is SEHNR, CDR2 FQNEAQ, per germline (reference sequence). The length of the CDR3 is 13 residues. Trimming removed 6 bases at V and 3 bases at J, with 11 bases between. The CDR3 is CASSIDGHTEAFF. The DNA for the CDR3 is TGTGCCAGCAGTATAGACGGGCACACTGAAGCTTTCTTT.

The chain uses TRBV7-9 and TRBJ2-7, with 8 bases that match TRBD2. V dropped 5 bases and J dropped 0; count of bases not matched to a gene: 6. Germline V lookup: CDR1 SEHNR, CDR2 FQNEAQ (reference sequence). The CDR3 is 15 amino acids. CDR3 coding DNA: TGTGCCAGCAGCACTAGCGGAGGGTTCTCCTACGAGCAGTACTTC. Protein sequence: CASSTSGGFSYEQYF.

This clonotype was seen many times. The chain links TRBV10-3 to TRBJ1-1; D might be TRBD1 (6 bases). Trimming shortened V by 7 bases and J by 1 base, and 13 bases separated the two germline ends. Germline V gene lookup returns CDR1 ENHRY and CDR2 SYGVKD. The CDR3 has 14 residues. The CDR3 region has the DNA TGTGCCATCACCAACAGGGTTGGGAACACTGAAGCTTTCTTT. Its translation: CAITNRVGNTEAFF.

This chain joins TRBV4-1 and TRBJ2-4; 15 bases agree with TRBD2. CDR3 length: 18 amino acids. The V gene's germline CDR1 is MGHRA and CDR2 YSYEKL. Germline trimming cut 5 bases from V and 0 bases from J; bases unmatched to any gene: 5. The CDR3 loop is CASSFGLAGGIAKNIQYF. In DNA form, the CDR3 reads TGCGCCAGCAGCTTTGGACTAGCGGGGGGGATAGCCAAAAACATTCAGTACTTC.

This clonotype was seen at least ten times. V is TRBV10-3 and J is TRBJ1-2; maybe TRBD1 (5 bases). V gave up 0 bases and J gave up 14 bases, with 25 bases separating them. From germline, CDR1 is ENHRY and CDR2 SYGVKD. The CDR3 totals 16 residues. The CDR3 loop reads CAISESTGRQLYGWTF. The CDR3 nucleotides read TGTGCCATCAGTGAGTCGACGGGTCGACAGCTCTATGGCTGGACCTTC.

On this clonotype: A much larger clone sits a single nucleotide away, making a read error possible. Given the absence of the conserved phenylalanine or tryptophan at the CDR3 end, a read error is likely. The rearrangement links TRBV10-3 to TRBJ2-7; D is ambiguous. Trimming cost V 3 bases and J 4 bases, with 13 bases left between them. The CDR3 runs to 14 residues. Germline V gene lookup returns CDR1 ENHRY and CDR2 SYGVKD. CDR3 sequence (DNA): TGTGCCATCAGTGAAACCCCACGAATGTACGAGCAGTACATC. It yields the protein CAISETPRMYEQYI.

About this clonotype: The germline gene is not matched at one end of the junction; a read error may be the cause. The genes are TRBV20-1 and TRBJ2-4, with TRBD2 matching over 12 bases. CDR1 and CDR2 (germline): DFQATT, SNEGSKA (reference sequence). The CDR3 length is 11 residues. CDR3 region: CSARAGTSGSF. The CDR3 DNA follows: TGCAGTGCTAGAGCCGGGACTAGCGGGTCCTTC.

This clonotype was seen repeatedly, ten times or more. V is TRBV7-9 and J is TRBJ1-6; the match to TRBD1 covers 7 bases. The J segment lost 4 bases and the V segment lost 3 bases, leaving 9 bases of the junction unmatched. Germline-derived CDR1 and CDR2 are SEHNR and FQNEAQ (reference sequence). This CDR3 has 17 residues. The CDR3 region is CASSFPKGTEYNSPLHF. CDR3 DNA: TGTGCCAGCAGCTTCCCAAAGGGGACAGAATATAATTCACCCCTCCACTTT.

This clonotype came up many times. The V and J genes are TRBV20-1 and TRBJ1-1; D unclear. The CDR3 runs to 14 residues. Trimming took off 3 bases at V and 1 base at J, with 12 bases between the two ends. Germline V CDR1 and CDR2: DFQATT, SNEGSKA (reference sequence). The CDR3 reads CSASLGVPNTEAFF. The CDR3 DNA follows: TGCAGTGCTAGCTTGGGCGTACCGAACACTGAAGCTTTCTTT.